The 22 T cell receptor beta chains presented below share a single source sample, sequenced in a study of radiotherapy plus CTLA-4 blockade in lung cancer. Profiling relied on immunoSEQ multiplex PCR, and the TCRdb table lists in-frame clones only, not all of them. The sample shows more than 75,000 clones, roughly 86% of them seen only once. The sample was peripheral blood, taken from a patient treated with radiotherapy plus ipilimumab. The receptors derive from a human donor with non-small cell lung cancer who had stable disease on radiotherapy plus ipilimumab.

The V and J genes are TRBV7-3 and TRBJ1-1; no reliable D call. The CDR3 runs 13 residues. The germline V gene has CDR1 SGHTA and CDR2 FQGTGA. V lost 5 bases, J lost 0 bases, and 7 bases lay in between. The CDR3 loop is CASSLQLNTEAFF. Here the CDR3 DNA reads TGTGCCAGCAGCCTACAACTGAACACTGAAGCTTTCTTT.

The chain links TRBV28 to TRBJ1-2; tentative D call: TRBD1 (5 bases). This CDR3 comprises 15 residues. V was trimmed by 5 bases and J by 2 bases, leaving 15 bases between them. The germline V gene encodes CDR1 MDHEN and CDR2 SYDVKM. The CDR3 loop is CASSITRDRNYGYTF. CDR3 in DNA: TGTGCCAGCAGTATTACGAGGGACCGAAACTATGGCTACACCTTC.

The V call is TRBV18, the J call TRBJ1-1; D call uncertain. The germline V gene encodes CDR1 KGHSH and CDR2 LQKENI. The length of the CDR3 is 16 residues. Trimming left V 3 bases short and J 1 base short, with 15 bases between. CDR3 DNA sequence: TGTGCCAGCTCACCCCAGAGGGCAGCTGGGAACACTGAAGCTTTCTTT. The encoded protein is CASSPQRAAGNTEAFF.

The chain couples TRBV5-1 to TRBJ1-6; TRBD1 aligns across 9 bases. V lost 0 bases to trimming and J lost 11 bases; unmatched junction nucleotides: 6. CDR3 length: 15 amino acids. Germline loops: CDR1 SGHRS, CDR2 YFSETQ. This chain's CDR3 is CASSLDGTGIAPLHF. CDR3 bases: TGCGCCAGCAGCTTGGATGGGACAGGGATCGCACCCCTCCACTTT.

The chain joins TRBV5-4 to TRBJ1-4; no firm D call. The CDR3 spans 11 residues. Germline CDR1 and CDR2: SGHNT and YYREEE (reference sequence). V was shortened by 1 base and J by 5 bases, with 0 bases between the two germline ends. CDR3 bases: TGTGCCAGCAGCTTGAATGAAAAACTGTTTTTT. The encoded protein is CASSLNEKLFF.

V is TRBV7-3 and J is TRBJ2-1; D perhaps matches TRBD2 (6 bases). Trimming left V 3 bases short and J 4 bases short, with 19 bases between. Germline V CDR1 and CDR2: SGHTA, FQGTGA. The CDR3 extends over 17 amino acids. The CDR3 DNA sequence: TGTGCCAGCAGCTTGTACTTAACGGGAGAGTGTTACAATGAGCAGTTCTTC. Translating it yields CASSLYLTGECYNEQFF. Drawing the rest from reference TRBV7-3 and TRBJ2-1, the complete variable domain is GAGVSQTPSNKVTEKGKYVELRCDPISGHTALYWYRQSLGQGPEFLIYFQGTGAADDSGLPNDRFFAVRPEGSVSTLKIQRTERGDSAVYLCASSLYLTGECYNEQFFGPGTRLTVL.

The CDR3 spells CASSSKKNTGELFF. In DNA, the CDR3 is TGTGCCAGCAGCTCTAAGAAGAACACCGGGGAGCTGTTTTTT. V is TRBV11-2 and J is TRBJ2-2, with D hard to call. Trimming pared 4 bases from V and 1 base from J, leaving 7 bases between. CDR3 size: 14 residues. The germline V gene has CDR1 SGHAT and CDR2 FQNNGV. The full variable domain, completed using reference TRBV11-2 and TRBJ2-2, is EAGVAQSPRYKIIEKRQSVAFWCNPISGHATLYWYQQILGQGPKLLIQFQNNGVVDDSQLPKDRFSAERLKGVDSTLKIQPAKLEDSAVYLCASSSKKNTGELFFGEGSRLTVL.

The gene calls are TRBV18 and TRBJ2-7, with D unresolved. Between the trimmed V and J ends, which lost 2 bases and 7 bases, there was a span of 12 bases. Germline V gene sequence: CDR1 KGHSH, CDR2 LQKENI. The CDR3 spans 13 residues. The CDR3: CASSPGGLREQYF. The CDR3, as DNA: TGTGCCAGCTCACCAGGCGGCCTTAGGGAGCAGTACTTC.

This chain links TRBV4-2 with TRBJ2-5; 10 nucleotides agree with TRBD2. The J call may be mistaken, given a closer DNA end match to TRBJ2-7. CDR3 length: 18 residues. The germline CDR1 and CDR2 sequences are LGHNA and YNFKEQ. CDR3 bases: TGTGCCAGCAGCCAAGACCCCGGAGTAGCGGGAGGAATATACGAGCAGTACTTC. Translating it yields CASSQDPGVAGGIYEQYF.

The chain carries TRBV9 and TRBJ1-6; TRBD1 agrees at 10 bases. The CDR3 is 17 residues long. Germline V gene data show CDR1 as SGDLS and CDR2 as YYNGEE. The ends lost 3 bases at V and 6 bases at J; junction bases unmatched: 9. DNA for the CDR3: TGTGCCAGCAGCGGTCGGGACAGGGGAGCATCTAATTCACCCCTCCACTTT. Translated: CASSGRDRGASNSPLHF. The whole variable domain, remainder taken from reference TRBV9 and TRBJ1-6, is DSGVTQTPKHLITATGQRVTLRCSPRSGDLSVYWYQQSLDQGLQFLIQYYNGEERAKGNILERFSAQQFPDLHSELNLSSLELGDSALYFCASSGRDRGASNSPLHFGNGTRLTVT.

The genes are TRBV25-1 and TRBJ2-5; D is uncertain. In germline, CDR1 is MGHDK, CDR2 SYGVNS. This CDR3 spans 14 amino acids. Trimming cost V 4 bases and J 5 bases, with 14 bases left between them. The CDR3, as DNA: TGTGCCAGCAGTGGGAGTCGAGTGTGGGAGACCCAGTACTTC. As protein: CASSGSRVWETQYF.

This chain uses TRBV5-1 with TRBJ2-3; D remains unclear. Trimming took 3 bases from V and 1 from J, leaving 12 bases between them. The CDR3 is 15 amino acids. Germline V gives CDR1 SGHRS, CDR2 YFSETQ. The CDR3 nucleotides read TGCGCCAGCAGCTCGAACCTGGCCCGCACAGATACGCAGTATTTT. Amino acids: CASSSNLARTDTQYF.

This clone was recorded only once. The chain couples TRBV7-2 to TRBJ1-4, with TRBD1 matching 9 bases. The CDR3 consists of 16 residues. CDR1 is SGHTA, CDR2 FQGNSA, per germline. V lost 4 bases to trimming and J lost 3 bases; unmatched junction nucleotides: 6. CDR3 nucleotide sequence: TGTGCCAGCAGCTCGGGACAGGGTGAGGCTAATGAAAAACTGTTTTTT. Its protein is CASSSGQGEANEKLFF. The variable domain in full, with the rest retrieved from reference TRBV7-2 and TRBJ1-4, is GAGVSQSPSNKVTEKGKDVELRCDPISGHTALYWYRQSLGQGLEFLIYFQGNSAPDKSGLPSDRFSAERTGGSVSTLTIQRTQQEDSAVYLCASSSGQGEANEKLFFGSGTQLSVL.

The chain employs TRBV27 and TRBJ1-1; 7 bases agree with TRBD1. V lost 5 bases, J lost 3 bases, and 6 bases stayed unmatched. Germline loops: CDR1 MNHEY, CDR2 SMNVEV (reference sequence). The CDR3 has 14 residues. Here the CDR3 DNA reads TGTGCCAGCAGTCCTCGGACAGGAGACACTGAAGCTTTCTTT. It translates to CASSPRTGDTEAFF.

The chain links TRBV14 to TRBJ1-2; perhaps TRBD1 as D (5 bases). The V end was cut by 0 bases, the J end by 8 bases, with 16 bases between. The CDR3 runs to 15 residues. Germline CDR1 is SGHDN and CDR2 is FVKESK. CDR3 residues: CASSQERWGVYGYTF. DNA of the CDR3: TGTGCCAGCAGCCAAGAGCGGTGGGGGGTATACGGCTACACCTTC.

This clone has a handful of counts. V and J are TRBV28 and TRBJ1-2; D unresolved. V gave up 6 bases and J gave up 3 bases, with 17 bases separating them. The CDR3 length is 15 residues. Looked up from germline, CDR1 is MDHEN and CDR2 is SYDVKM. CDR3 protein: CASSPDVGYYYGYTF. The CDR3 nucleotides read TGTGCCAGCAGCCCCGACGTTGGGTATTACTATGGCTACACCTTC.

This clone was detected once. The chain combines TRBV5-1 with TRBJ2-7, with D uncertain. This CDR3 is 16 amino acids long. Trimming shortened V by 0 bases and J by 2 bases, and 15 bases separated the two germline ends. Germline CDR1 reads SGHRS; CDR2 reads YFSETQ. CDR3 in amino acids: CASSLEANNAAYEQYF. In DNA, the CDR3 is TGCGCCAGCAGCTTGGAAGCCAACAATGCCGCCTACGAGCAGTACTTC.

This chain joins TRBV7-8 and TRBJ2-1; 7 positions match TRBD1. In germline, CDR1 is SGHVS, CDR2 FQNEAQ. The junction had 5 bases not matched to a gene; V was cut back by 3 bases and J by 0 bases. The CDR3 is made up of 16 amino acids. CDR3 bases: TGTGCCAGCAGCTTCCGAGGGGGCGGCTCCTACAATGAGCAGTTCTTC. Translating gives CASSFRGGGSYNEQFF.

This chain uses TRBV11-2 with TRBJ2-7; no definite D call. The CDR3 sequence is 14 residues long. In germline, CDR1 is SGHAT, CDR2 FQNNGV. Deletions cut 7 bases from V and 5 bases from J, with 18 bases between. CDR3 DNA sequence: TGTGCCAGCACCCCCCGTTTAGGGCTCAACGAGCAGTACTTC. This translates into CASTPRLGLNEQYF.

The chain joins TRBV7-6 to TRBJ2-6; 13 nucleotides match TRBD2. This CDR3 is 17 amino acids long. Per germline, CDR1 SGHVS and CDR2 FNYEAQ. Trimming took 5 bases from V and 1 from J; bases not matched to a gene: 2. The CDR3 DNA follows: TGTGCCAGCAGCCCGGGACTAGCGGGGTCTGGGGCCAACGTCCTGACTTTC. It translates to CASSPGLAGSGANVLTF.

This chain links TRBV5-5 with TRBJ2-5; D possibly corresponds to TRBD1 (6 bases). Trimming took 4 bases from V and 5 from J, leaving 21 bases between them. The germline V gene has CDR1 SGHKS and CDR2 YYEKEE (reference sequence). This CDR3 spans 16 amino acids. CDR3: CASSPRQAAKRETQYF. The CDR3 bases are TGTGCCAGCAGCCCGAGACAGGCGGCTAAACGCGAGACCCAGTACTTC.

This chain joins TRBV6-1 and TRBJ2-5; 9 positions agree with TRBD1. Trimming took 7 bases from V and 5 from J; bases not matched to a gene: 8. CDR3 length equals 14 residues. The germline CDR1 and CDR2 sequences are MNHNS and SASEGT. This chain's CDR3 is CASTPGQGRETQYF. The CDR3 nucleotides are TGTGCCAGCACCCCAGGACAGGGGAGGGAGACCCAGTACTTC.